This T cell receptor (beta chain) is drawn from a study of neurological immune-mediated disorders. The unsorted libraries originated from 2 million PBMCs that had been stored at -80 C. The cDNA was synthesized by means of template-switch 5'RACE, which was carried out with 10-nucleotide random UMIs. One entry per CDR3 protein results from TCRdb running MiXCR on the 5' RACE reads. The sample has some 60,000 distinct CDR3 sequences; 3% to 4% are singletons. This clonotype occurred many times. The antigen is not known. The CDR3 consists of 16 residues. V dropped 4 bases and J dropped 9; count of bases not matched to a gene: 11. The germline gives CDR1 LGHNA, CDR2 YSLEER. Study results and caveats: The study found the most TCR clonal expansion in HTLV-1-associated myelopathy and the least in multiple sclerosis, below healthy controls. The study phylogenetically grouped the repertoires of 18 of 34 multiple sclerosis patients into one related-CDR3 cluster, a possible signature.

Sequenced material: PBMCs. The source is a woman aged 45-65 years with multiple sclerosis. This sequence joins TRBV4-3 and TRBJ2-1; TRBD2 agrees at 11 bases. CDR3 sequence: CASSRSTSGRSVEQFF. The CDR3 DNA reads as TGCGCCAGCAGCCGATCTACTAGCGGGAGAAGTGTTGAGCAGTTCTTC.